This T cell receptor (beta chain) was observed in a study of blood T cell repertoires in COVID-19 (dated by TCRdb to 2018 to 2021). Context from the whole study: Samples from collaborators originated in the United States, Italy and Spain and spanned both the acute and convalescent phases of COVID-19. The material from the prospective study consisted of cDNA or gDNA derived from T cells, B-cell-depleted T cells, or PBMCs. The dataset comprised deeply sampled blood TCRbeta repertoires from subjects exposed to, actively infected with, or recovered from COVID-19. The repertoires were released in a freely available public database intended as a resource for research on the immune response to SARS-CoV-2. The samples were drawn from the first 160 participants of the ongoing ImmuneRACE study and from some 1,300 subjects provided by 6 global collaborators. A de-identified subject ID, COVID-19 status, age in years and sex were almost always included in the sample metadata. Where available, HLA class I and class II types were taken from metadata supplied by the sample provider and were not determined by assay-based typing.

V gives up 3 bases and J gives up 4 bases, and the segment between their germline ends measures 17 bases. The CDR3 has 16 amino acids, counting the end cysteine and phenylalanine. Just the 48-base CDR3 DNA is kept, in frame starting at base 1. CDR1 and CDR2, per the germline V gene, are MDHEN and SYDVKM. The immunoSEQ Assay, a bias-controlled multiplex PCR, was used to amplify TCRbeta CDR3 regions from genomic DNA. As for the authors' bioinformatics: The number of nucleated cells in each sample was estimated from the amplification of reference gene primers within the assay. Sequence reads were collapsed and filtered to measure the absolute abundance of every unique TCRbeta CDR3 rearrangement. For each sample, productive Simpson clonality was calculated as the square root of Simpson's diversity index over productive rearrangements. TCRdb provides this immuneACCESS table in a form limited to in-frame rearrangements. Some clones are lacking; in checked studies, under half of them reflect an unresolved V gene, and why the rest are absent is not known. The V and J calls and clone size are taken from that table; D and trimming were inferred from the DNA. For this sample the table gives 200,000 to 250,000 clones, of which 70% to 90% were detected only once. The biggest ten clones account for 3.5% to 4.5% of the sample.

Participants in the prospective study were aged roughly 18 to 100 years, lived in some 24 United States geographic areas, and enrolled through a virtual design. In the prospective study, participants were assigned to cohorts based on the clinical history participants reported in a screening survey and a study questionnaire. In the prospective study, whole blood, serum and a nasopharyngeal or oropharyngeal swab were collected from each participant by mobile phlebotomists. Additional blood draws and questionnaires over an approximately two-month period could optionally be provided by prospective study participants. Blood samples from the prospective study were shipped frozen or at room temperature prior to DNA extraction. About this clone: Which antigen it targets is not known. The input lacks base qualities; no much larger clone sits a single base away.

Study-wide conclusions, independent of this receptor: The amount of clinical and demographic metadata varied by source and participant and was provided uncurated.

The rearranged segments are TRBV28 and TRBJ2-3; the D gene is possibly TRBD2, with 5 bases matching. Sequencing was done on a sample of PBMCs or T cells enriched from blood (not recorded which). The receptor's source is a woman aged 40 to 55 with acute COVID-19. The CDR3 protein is CASSLPGFSLPDTQYF. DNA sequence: TGTGCCAGCAGTTTGCCGGGGTTCTCCCTTCCAGATACGCAGTATTTT.